This T cell receptor (beta chain) was obtained from a study of T cell changes during pregnancy in multiple sclerosis (dated by TCRdb to the late 2010s). Looking at the study overall: In women with multiple sclerosis, the researchers looked at how the T cell repertoire shifted as pregnancy progressed.

Remarks on this clone: This clone's antigen is unknown. No qualities accompany the bases; no much larger clone lies one base away.

Libraries were made using the immunoSEQ multiplex PCR assay. TCRdb took over this immuneACCESS table, retaining in-frame rearrangements with V and J assigned. Such tables are incomplete; in checked studies, under half of the missing clones stem from an unresolved V gene, and the remainder is unexplained. Present in this sample are some 54,000 clones, 93% of which were seen just once. The ten biggest clones cover approximately 1.7% of the sample. The sequence came from a female donor with multiple sclerosis, enrolled in a pregnancy study. This sample comprised peripheral blood, obtained after pregnancy.

The CDR3: CASSRQLDDEQFF. The DNA sequence follows: TGTGCCAGCAGCCGCCAGCTAGACGATGAGCAGTTCTTC. The chain uses TRBV11-3 and TRBJ2-1; too little of a D gene remains to name it. From a lookup of the germline V gene, CDR1 and CDR2 are SGHNT and YENEEA. From cysteine to phenylalanine, the CDR3 is 13 amino acids long. Kept here is only the CDR3 DNA, which spans 39 bases and is read in frame from base 1. The trim is 5 bases for V and 8 bases for J, with a gap of 13 bases between the germline ends.